The sequence of this TCR beta chain was determined in a study of T cell repertoires in ileal Crohn's disease. Overall study findings and caveats: Clonality above 26.8% at surgery always came with endoscopic recurrence.

A note on this clone: Its antigen is undetermined.

Clones were read by immunoSEQ multiplex PCR, and TCRdb kept only the in-frame ones, dropping some. The table records 9,500 to 15,000 clones, just over 75% of them present only once. Germline V gives CDR1 SGHAT, CDR2 FQDESV (reference sequence). There are 15 residues in the CDR3. Trimming pared 6 bases from V and 0 bases from J, leaving 11 bases between. V is TRBV11-1 and J is TRBJ2-2; maybe TRBD1 (6 bases). What was sequenced was ileal tissue. The TCR comes from an adult with Crohn's disease. CDR3 in amino acids: CASSRRQANTGELFF. The CDR3 bases are TGTGCCAGCAGTCGAAGACAGGCGAACACCGGGGAGCTGTTTTTT. Full variable domain (rest looked up from reference TRBV11-1 and TRBJ2-2): EAEVAQSPRYKITEKSQAVAFWCDPISGHATLYWYRQILGQGPELLVQFQDESVVDDSQLPKDRFSAERLKGVDSTLKIQPAELGDSAMYLCASSRRQANTGELFFGEGSRLTVL.